A single sample gave rise to the 2 T cell receptor beta chains below, sequenced in a study of read filtering for tumor transcriptome and immune sequencing. Molecular barcoded adaptors covering alpha/delta and beta/gamma chains were used on 400 to 450 ng RNA. TCRdb itself ran the reads through MiXCR, one entry per CDR3 protein. This sample yields some 130,000 distinct CDR3 sequences, of which 13% are seen a single time; just under 8.5% belongs to the top ten. Sequenced material: a population of CD138-negative cells sorted from bone marrow. Every receptor here comes from a donor at least 40 years old with multiple myeloma.

About this clonotype itself: A much more abundant neighbour one base away suggests this may be a read error. The rearrangement uses TRBV6-1 and TRBJ2-3, with D tentatively TRBD1 (6 bases). CDR3 length: 15 residues. CDR1 is MNHNS, CDR2 SASEGT, per germline. Here the CDR3 DNA reads TGTGCCAGCAGTGACGGTCAGGGGTTCACAGATAAGCAGTATTTT. It yields the protein CASSDGQGFTDKQYF.

This clonotype has at least ten counts. This chain uses TRBV29-1 with TRBJ2-1; 10 nucleotides match TRBD2. This CDR3 has 13 amino acids. The trim removed 5 bases at V and 4 bases at J, leaving 2 bases unmatched. In germline, CDR1 is SQVTM, CDR2 ANQGSEA. Written as DNA, the CDR3 is TGCAGCGTTTGGACTAGCGGATACAATGAGCAGTTCTTC. Protein: CSVWTSGYNEQFF.